This TCR beta chain appears in the sequencing data of a study of cytomegalovirus exposure and HLA in healthy donors. The study ran its PCR with 60 Vbeta and 13 Jbeta primers. Sequencing used immunoSEQ multiplex PCR; TCRdb keeps in-frame clones, though not all of them. The table shows more than 95,000 clones, with 15% to 20% occurring only once. The CDR3 contains 16 residues. The ends lost 5 bases at V and 0 bases at J; junction bases unmatched: 7. CDR1 and CDR2 from the germline V gene are SEHNR and FQNEAQ (reference sequence). The sequenced material came from PBMCs. The clonotype originates from a female donor in good health and CMV-seropositive. The chain couples TRBV7-9 to TRBJ1-5, with 7 bases identical to TRBD1. This CDR3 reads CASSPRDSLSNQPQHF. The CDR3, as DNA: TGTGCCAGCAGCCCCCGGGACAGCCTTAGCAATCAGCCCCAGCATTTT.